The rows below give T cell receptor beta chains drawn from one sample of a study of monozygotic twins with inflammatory bowel disease. From the 5' RACE reads, TCRdb lists one entry per CDR3 protein and no DNA. The clone table shows 150,000 to 200,000 distinct CDR3 sequences, with the ten largest holding over 2.5%. Sequenced material: blood. The source is a human donor with ulcerative colitis or Crohn's disease, or a healthy co-twin of an affected twin (not recorded which). CDR3s include the opening cysteine and the closing phenylalanine or tryptophan.

>TRBJ2-1|TRBV5-1
CASSKTSGSSYNEQFF
>TRBJ2-1|TRBV28
CATLLAGGPTEQFF
>TRBJ2-5|TRBV5-1
CASSLEILAGEETQYF
>TRBJ2-3|TRBV20-1
CSARDPRVSTDTQYF
>TRBJ2-7|TRBV18
CASSPDSPLPYEQYF
>TRBJ2-1|TRBV10-3
CAIKRENSYNEQFF
>TRBJ2-1|TRBV11-2
CASSWRLEHNEQFF
>TRBJ1-4|TRBV5-1
CASSSRTGGSEKLFF
>TRBJ2-1|TRBV7-2
CASSLAVGLYNEQFF
>TRBJ2-7|TRBV12-3/TRBV12-4
CASSWGGQVSYEQYF
>TRBJ2-5|TRBV6-2/TRBV6-3
CASSRGLAEGEETQYF
>TRBJ1-5|TRBV3-1
CASSQKGGSNQPQHF
>TRBJ2-1|TRBV29-1
CSVDWGNEQFF
>TRBJ2-3|TRBV7-2
CASSSRLAAADTQYF
>TRBJ1-2|TRBV9
CASSVAGTGDGSYTF
>TRBJ1-1|TRBV18
CASSPKVDTEAFF
>TRBJ1-2|TRBV20-1
CSVTGGFNYGYTF
>TRBJ1-5|TRBV24-1
CATSDGTGPSNQPQHF
>TRBJ2-3|TRBV4-3
CASSQSWGRDPDTQYF
>TRBJ1-5|TRBV10-2
CASSAGILGNQPQHF
>TRBJ1-1|TRBV12-3/TRBV12-4
CASTSQLGGTEAFF
>TRBJ2-3|TRBV20-1
CSARQGLTDTQYF
>TRBJ2-1|TRBV12-3/TRBV12-4
CASSLGPSGMNEQFF
>TRBJ2-3|TRBV7-2
CASGRAVDTQYF
>TRBJ2-1|TRBV20-1
CSAPSGTGNNEQFF
>TRBJ2-2|TRBV21-1
CASSKCQRNTGELFF
>TRBJ2-1|TRBV7-2
CASSPAGHNNEQFF
>TRBJ2-1|TRBV20-1
CSARVTSGNEQFF